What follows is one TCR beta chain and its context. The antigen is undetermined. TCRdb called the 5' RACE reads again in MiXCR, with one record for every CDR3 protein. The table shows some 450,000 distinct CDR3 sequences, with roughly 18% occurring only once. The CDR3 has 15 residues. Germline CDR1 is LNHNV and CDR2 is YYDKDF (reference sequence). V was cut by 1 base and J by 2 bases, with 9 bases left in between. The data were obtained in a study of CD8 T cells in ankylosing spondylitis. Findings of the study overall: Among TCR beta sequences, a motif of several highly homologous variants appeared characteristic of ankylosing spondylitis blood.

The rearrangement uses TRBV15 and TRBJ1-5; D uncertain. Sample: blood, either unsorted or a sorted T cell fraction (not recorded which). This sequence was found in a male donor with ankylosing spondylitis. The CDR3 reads CATSRGPSGNQPQHF. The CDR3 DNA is TGTGCCACCAGCAGAGGGCCCTCGGGCAATCAGCCCCAGCATTTT.